This TCR beta chain was documented in a study of shared clonotypes between healthy human individuals. About the study: With ages of 18 to 49, the donors were a couple of women and three men.

Measured with immunoSEQ multiplex PCR; TCRdb has only the in-frame clones, and not every one. Seen here are 2.3 million or so clones, approximately 95% observed once, and the top ten hold about 0.39%. In regard to this clone: Antigen specificity is unknown.

Overall study results and limits: Expectations were that clonotype sharing among donors would be affected by sequencing depth.

Trimming cost V 3 bases and J 4 bases, with 11 bases left between them. Germline loops: CDR1 SGDLS, CDR2 YYNGEE. The CDR3 runs 14 residues. A split of CD4+ cells into CD45RA+ naive and CD45RA-negative memory subsets was performed. V gene TRBV9 combines with J gene TRBJ1-5; D remains ambiguous. The sequenced material came from naive CD4+ T cells from PBMCs. Documented subset: CD45RA+ positively selected. The TCR sequence derives from a man aged 18 to 30 in good health. Some clones in this sample may be carry-over from other donors' samples. The CDR3 sequence: CASSADGGNQPQHF. In DNA, the CDR3 is TGTGCCAGCAGCGCCGATGGCGGGAATCAGCCCCAGCATTTT.